The rows below give T cell receptor beta chains drawn from one sample of a study of naive and memory T cell subsets. MiXCR, applied by TCRdb to the UMI-ligation and nested PCR reads, yields one record per CDR3 protein. The table includes 130,000 or so distinct CDR3 sequences, about 36% detected once. Source material: central memory CD4+ T cells from blood. The source of these receptors is a human donor in good health. Both conserved end residues are part of each CDR3. Each record gives: D gene, clone size, J gene, V gene, CDR3 DNA, CDR3 protein. A D gene is named only where the DNA matches it firmly. Clone sizes are given selectively: once, few, many, or a class where the clone is expanded.

TRBD1,NA,TRBJ2-7,TRBV5-1,TGCGCCAGCAGCATAGACAGGGGGGTTCAGTACTTC,CASSIDRGVQYF
NA,NA,TRBJ1-4,TRBV28,TGTGCCAGCAGTTTAGGGAGGTATAGGGATGAAAAACTGTTTTTT,CASSLGRYRDEKLFF
NA,NA,TRBJ2-5,TRBV20-1,TGCAGTGCTAGACTCCCGTACCAAGAGACCCAGTACTTC,CSARLPYQETQYF
TRBD2,NA,TRBJ2-1,TRBV28,TGTGCCAGCAGGTTCTTGTGGACTAGCGGGAGCAATGAGCAGTTCTTC,CASRFLWTSGSNEQFF
NA,few,TRBJ1-1,TRBV20-1,TGCAGTGGGGACGGAGCTATGAACACTGAAGCTTTCTTT,CSGDGAMNTEAFF
TRBD2,few,TRBJ2-3,TRBV28,TGTGCCAGCAGTCCCAGACTAGCCCGCACAGATACGCAGTATTTT,CASSPRLARTDTQYF
TRBD2,few,TRBJ2-1,TRBV2,TGTGCCGTCACTAGCGGGAGACTAGGAGAGCAGTTCTTC,CAVTSGRLGEQFF
TRBD1,many,TRBJ1-4,TRBV12-3/TRBV12-4,TGTGCCAGCAGTTTATTGACAGGGGGTAATGAAAAACTGTTTTTT,CASSLLTGGNEKLFF
NA,few,TRBJ1-1,TRBV7-9,TGTGCCAGCAGCTTATATGCGGTGGCGAACACTGAAGCTTTCTTT,CASSLYAVANTEAFF
NA,many,TRBJ2-1,TRBV20-1,TGCAGTGCTAGGGGTAGATTCGCCTACAATGAGCAGTTCTTC,CSARGRFAYNEQFF
TRBD1,few,TRBJ2-7,TRBV9,TGTGCCAGCAGCGGCCGGGTCCAGGGGGTCTCCGAGCAGTACTTC,CASSGRVQGVSEQYF
TRBD1,few,TRBJ1-5,TRBV6-5,TGTGCCAGCAGTCGAAGGATAGGGGGCCATAGCAATCAGCCCCAGCATTTT,CASSRRIGGHSNQPQHF
TRBD2,many,TRBJ2-3,TRBV5-1,TGCGCCAGCAGCGGGGGACTTAGCGGGTCACGCACAGATACGCAGTATTTT,CASSGGLSGSRTDTQYF
TRBD1,few,TRBJ2-6,TRBV9,TGTGCCAGCAGCGTGGAAGGGACAGCAATCTCTGGGGCCAACGTCCTGACTTTC,CASSVEGTAISGANVLTF
NA,NA,TRBJ1-5,TRBV4-1,TGCGCCAGCAGCCAAGCTCAGCACAATCAGCCCCAGCATTTT,CASSQAQHNQPQHF
NA,few,TRBJ2-3,TRBV5-1,TGCGCCAGCAGCTTAGGCCAACAATTGGATACGCAGTATTTT,CASSLGQQLDTQYF
NA,NA,TRBJ1-5,TRBV28,TGTGCCAGCAGCCCCGCAATCGCTGGGCTGTTTGTGCATTTT,CASSPAIAGLFVHF
TRBD2,few,TRBJ2-7,TRBV6-6,TGTGCCAGCAGCCGACTAGCGGGAACGAACGAGCAGTACTTC,CASSRLAGTNEQYF
NA,once,TRBJ1-6,TRBV7-8,TGTGCCAGCAGCTTAGGGACTGCTGGGGTTTCACCCCTCCACTTT,CASSLGTAGVSPLHF
NA,NA,TRBJ2-1,TRBV7-2,TGTGCCAGCGGGGAGTATCTTGGAGAGCAGTTCTTC,CASGEYLGEQFF
NA,few,TRBJ2-7,TRBV20-1,TGCACCCCCCGAAGGCAGGCGAGCTCCTACGAGCAGTACTTC,CTPRRQASSYEQYF
NA,few,TRBJ2-1,TRBV6-2/TRBV6-3,TGTGCCAGCAACACACGGTACAATGAGCAGTTCTTC,CASNTRYNEQFF
NA,NA,TRBJ2-1,TRBV18,TGTGCCAGCTCCCCAGTTGGGGGGAACAATGAGCAGTTCTTC,CASSPVGGNNEQFF
TRBD1,NA,TRBJ1-6,TRBV2,TGTGCCAGCAGGGTAGAGGACAGGACTAATTCACCCCTCCACTTT,CASRVEDRTNSPLHF
NA,NA,TRBJ1-3,TRBV7-6,TGTGCCGTGGGAGGGAGGAGGAACACCATATATTTT,CAVGGRRNTIYF